The sequence of this TCR beta chain was determined in a study of graft-versus-host responses after intestinal transplantation. Study results and limitations: The presence of high graft-versus-host to host-versus-graft clonal ratios in allografts characterized patients with graft-donor T cell macrochimerism.

This table comes from immunoSEQ multiplex PCR, and its TCRdb copy is limited to in-frame clones, with some not included. The sample yields approximately 49,000 clones, around 92% seen once. Remarks on this clone: Its specificity is unknown.

The clonotype was recovered from a human donor who was the organ donor for an intestinal transplant. Sequences were derived from unstimulated CD4+ T cells sorted from spleen or lymph node cells, sampled before transplant.

Here the CDR3 DNA reads TGTGCCAACTCACGAACAGGGCGGACAGACTATGGCTACACCTTC. Translating it yields CANSRTGRTDYGYTF. The chain recombines TRBV10-3 with TRBJ1-2, with D possibly TRBD1 on 6 matching bases. V was shortened by 10 bases and J by 3 bases, with 21 bases between the two germline ends. This CDR3 is built from 15 residues. Germline V lookup: CDR1 ENHRY, CDR2 SYGVKD.